This is a list of T cell receptor beta chains from one sample in a study of T cells after posttransplantation cyclophosphamide. Sequencing used immunoSEQ multiplex PCR; TCRdb keeps in-frame clones, though not all of them. The profile covers some 35,000 clones, none occurring a single time. The sample consisted of PBMCs. These receptors all come from a man aged 30-40 years in good health and a related stem cell transplant donor. Each CDR3 is given with its conserved first and last residue. A D gene is named only where the DNA matches it firmly. Some rows mark clone size as missing; the rest say once, few, many or name a class of expanded clone.

v_call	j_call	clone_size	d_call	cdr3_aa	cdr3_nt
TRBV2	TRBJ1-2	few	TRBD1	CASRAGTAYRYTF	TGTGCCAGCAGGGCCGGGACAGCCTATCGCTACACCTTC
TRBV7-9	TRBJ2-2	few	.	CASSPLEGPAGELFF	TGTGCCAGCAGCCCCCTGGAAGGGCCGGCCGGGGAGCTGTTTTTT
TRBV10-1	TRBJ2-7	many	TRBD1	CASSGDSALGYEQYF	TGCGCCAGCAGCGGGGACAGCGCATTAGGGTACGAGCAGTACTTC
TRBV19	TRBJ2-2	many	.	CAIQYRSTGELFF	TGTGCCATTCAGTATCGAAGCACCGGGGAGCTGTTTTTT
TRBV6-6	TRBJ1-6	many	.	CASSYQTYNSPLHF	TGTGCCAGCAGTTACCAAACCTATAATTCACCCCTCCACTTT
TRBV2	TRBJ1-2	many	TRBD1	CAKTTGGYGYTF	TGTGCCAAGACTACAGGGGGCTATGGCTACACCTTC
TRBV9	TRBJ2-1	many	.	CASSAAKGWGEQFF	TGTGCCAGCAGCGCCGCGAAGGGGTGGGGTGAGCAGTTCTTC
TRBV12-3/TRBV12-4	TRBJ2-7	many	.	CASSGGVRALYEQYF	TGTGCCAGCAGTGGCGGAGTCAGGGCCCTCTACGAGCAGTACTTC
TRBV5-1	TRBJ2-2	few	.	CAIRGAGPNTGELFF	TGCGCCATCCGGGGGGCAGGGCCGAACACCGGGGAGCTGTTTTTT
TRBV7-8	TRBJ2-2	many	TRBD2	CASSARPRGANTGELFF	TGTGCCAGCAGCGCAAGGCCGCGGGGGGCCAACACCGGGGAGCTGTTTTTT
TRBV4-2	TRBJ2-3	many	TRBD2	CASSQDGTSGDTDTQYF	TGTGCCAGCAGCCAAGATGGAACTAGCGGGGATACAGATACGCAGTATTTT
TRBV28	TRBJ2-5	.	.	CASSLGPGQGKQETQYF	TGTGCCAGCAGTTTGGGCCCTGGGCAGGGAAAGCAAGAGACCCAGTACTTC
TRBV12-3/TRBV12-4	TRBJ1-4	many	.	CASSLDLANEKLFF	TGTGCCAGCAGTTTAGACTTAGCTAATGAAAAACTGTTTTTT
TRBV2	TRBJ2-2	few	.	CASSIRQINTGELFF	TGTGCCAGCAGTATTAGACAGATTAACACCGGGGAGCTGTTTTTT
TRBV11-3	TRBJ2-4	.	TRBD2	CASISRGGDRGEEYF	TGTGCCAGCATCTCGAGGGGAGGGGATCGGGGGGAGGAGTACTTC
TRBV19	TRBJ2-3	.	TRBD2	CASSTKASGGTDTQYF	TGTGCCAGTAGTACTAAAGCTAGCGGGGGGACAGATACGCAGTATTTT
TRBV27	TRBJ1-2	many	TRBD1	CASRPGTGNYGYTF	TGTGCCAGCCGTCCCGGGACAGGGAACTATGGCTACACCTTC
TRBV5-8	TRBJ1-5	few	.	CASSPGRTEGNQPQHF	TGTGCCAGCAGCCCCGGACGGACAGAAGGCAATCAGCCCCAGCATTTT
TRBV6-2/TRBV6-3	TRBJ2-5	.	.	CASSPSRSGETQYF	TGTGCCAGCAGTCCCTCCCGGTCGGGAGAGACCCAGTACTTC
TRBV9	TRBJ1-1	many	.	CASSVGGDPGVSGAEAFF	TGTGCCAGCAGCGTAGGGGGGGATCCGGGGGTCTCCGGGGCTGAAGCTTTCTTT
TRBV9	TRBJ1-6	many	TRBD1	CASSVGTGINSPLHF	TGTGCCAGCAGCGTAGGGACAGGCATTAATTCACCCCTCCACTTT
TRBV18	TRBJ1-6	many	.	CASSPGGYYNSPLHF	TGTGCCAGCTCACCCGGGGGGTACTATAATTCACCCCTCCACTTT
TRBV19	TRBJ2-5	many	.	CASSIGTGVQETQYF	TGTGCCAGTAGTATAGGAACAGGAGTACAAGAGACCCAGTACTTC
TRBV4-2	TRBJ1-2	.	.	CASSSRTGGGFNYGYTF	TGTGCCAGCAGCTCGCGAACCGGCGGTGGGTTTAACTATGGCTACACCTTC
TRBV2	TRBJ1-2	many	.	CASQRLSYGYTF	TGTGCCAGCCAAAGACTGTCCTATGGCTACACCTTC
TRBV5-4	TRBJ1-2	many	TRBD1	CASSPGQANYGYTF	TGTGCCAGCAGCCCCGGACAGGCTAACTATGGCTACACCTTC
TRBV7-2	TRBJ2-5	many	.	CASSPTGSRAEETQYF	TGTGCCAGCAGCCCAACGGGTAGCCGAGCTGAAGAGACCCAGTACTTC
TRBV7-2	TRBJ1-3	many	TRBD1	CASSPRDSPYSGNTIYF	TGTGCCAGCAGCCCCCGGGACAGTCCTTACTCTGGAAACACCATATATTTT
TRBV12-3/TRBV12-4	TRBJ2-2	many	.	CASSLGLRGLTGELFF	TGTGCCAGCAGTTTAGGTCTTCGGGGACTCACCGGGGAGCTGTTTTTT
TRBV18	TRBJ1-4	many	TRBD1	CASSPLGTGGFPNEKLFF	TGTGCCAGCTCACCCCTCGGGACAGGGGGTTTCCCAAATGAAAAACTGTTTTTT
TRBV6-1	TRBJ1-1	many	TRBD1	CASSAPDRGLTEAFF	TGTGCCAGCAGTGCCCCGGACAGGGGGCTCACTGAAGCTTTCTTT
TRBV18	TRBJ2-1	many	.	CASSPIGGGEQFF	TGTGCCAGCTCACCGATTGGCGGCGGTGAGCAGTTCTTC
TRBV15	TRBJ1-4	medium-sized	TRBD1	CATRSQGAGEKLFF	TGTGCCACCAGGAGTCAGGGGGCGGGTGAAAAACTGTTTTTT
TRBV6-5	TRBJ1-5	.	.	CASRGLGSNQPQHF	TGTGCCAGCAGGGGGCTGGGTAGCAATCAGCCCCAGCATTTT
TRBV7-3	TRBJ2-2	many	TRBD1	CASSLNVIFRGGNTGELFF	TGTGCCAGCAGCTTAAACGTAATTTTTAGAGGGGGCAACACCGGGGAGCTGTTTTTT